This is a list of T cell receptor beta chains from one sample in a study of T cells in localized non-small cell lung cancer. Using immunoSEQ multiplex PCR, the repertoire was profiled, and TCRdb retains in-frame clones only, with some absent. The table includes approximately 72,000 clones, 84% detected once. The sample was peripheral blood, taken before any cancer treatment. Every receptor here comes from a female donor of 60 years or more with stage I lung adenocarcinoma. Each CDR3 is given with its conserved first and last residue. D genes are given only for firm matches. Size tells how often a clone was seen (once, few, many) or the class of an expanded clone, and some rows leave it out.

TRBJ2-7 | NA | TRBD1 | TRBV19 | CASKSGDSLSHEQYF | TGTGCCAGTAAGTCCGGGGACAGCCTCAGCCACGAGCAGTACTTC
TRBJ1-1 | NA | TRBD1 | TRBV6-6 | CASSTQGAVEAFF | TGTGCCAGCAGCACACAGGGGGCGGTTGAAGCTTTCTTT
TRBJ1-2 | NA | NA | TRBV7-2 | CASSRWEGQGGYTF | TGTGCCAGCTCCCGATGGGAAGGGCAGGGAGGCTACACCTTC
TRBJ1-4 | NA | NA | TRBV14 | CASSQVNSRNEKLFF | TGTGCCAGCAGCCAAGTAAATTCACGCAATGAAAAACTGTTTTTT
TRBJ1-2 | NA | NA | TRBV5-8 | CASSLEGTRTAYGYTF | TGTGCCAGCAGCTTGGAAGGGACACGGACTGCCTATGGCTACACCTTC
TRBJ2-7 | NA | NA | TRBV6-5 | CASSYGPSGEQYF | TGTGCCAGCAGTTACGGGCCCTCGGGGGAGCAGTACTTC
TRBJ2-7 | NA | NA | TRBV19 | CASSIWSGASSYEQYF | TGTGCCAGTAGTATATGGTCGGGGGCCTCCAGCTACGAGCAGTACTTC
TRBJ1-2 | NA | NA | TRBV19 | CASSIPPGVVNGYTF | TGTGCCAGTAGTATCCCGCCAGGGGTAGTAAATGGCTACACCTTC
TRBJ2-3 | NA | TRBD1 | TRBV19 | CASSMRTGGDTQYF | TGTGCCAGTAGTATGAGGACAGGAGGAGATACGCAGTATTTT
TRBJ2-7 | NA | TRBD2 | TRBV19 | CASSMGGLAGDPYEQYF | TGTGCCAGTAGTATGGGGGGACTAGCGGGAGACCCCTACGAGCAGTACTTC
TRBJ2-3 | NA | NA | TRBV7-5 | CARSLVGTCTDTQYF | TGTGCCAGAAGCTTAGTTGGGACGTGCACAGATACGCAGTATTTT
TRBJ1-1 | once | TRBD1 | TRBV2 | CASGQGARNTEAFF | TGTGCCAGCGGACAGGGGGCGCGGAACACTGAAGCTTTCTTT
TRBJ2-2 | few | NA | TRBV30 | CAWTLVGGELFF | TGTGCCTGGACCCTAGTAGGCGGGGAGCTGTTTTTT
TRBJ1-3 | NA | NA | TRBV30 | CAWNPAQGGSGNTIYF | TGTGCCTGGAACCCGGCACAAGGAGGCTCTGGAAACACCATATATTTT
TRBJ1-2 | NA | NA | TRBV2 | CASRALGQSNYGYTF | TGTGCCAGCAGGGCTCTCGGACAGTCCAACTATGGCTACACCTTC
TRBJ1-3 | NA | NA | TRBV7-2 | CASSLRGQSGNTIYF | TGTGCCAGCAGCTTACGGGGGCAATCCGGAAACACCATATATTTT
TRBJ1-5 | NA | NA | TRBV19 | CASSPIGVGRNQPQHF | TGTGCCAGTAGTCCAATCGGTGTAGGGAGGAATCAGCCCCAGCATTTT
TRBJ1-2 | once | NA | TRBV5-1 | CASSLEGGVYGYTF | TGCGCCAGCAGCTTGGAAGGTGGGGTCTATGGCTACACCTTC
TRBJ2-3 | NA | NA | TRBV2 | CASKRRWSDTQYF | TGTGCCAGCAAGAGGAGGTGGTCAGATACGCAGTATTTT
TRBJ2-3 | once | NA | TRBV5-1 | CASSLGRFTDTQYF | TGCGCCAGCAGCTTGGGTCGGTTCACAGATACGCAGTATTTT
TRBJ2-7 | NA | NA | TRBV30 | CAWSHKTYEQYF | TGTGCCTGGAGCCACAAGACCTACGAGCAGTACTTC
TRBJ2-7 | NA | NA | TRBV7-6 | CASSLGTGGGDEQYF | TGTGCCAGCAGCCTAGGAACGGGAGGGGGCGACGAGCAGTACTTC
TRBJ1-2 | NA | TRBD1 | TRBV20-1 | CSAEGAHGYTF | TGCAGTGCTGAGGGGGCGCATGGCTACACCTTC
TRBJ1-4 | NA | NA | TRBV19 | CASSTQGLLNEKLFF | TGTGCCAGTAGTACCCAGGGGTTACTGAATGAAAAACTGTTTTTT
TRBJ1-2 | NA | NA | TRBV10-3 | CAISESNPSNYGYTF | TGTGCCATCAGTGAGTCGAACCCTTCTAACTATGGCTACACCTTC
TRBJ1-2 | NA | TRBD1 | TRBV6-1 | CASSPGQANYGYTF | TGTGCCAGCAGTCCGGGACAGGCGAACTATGGCTACACCTTC
TRBJ2-4 | NA | NA | TRBV19 | CASAPPGWNIQYF | TGTGCCAGTGCCCCCCCGGGGTGGAACATTCAGTACTTC
TRBJ1-2 | NA | TRBD1 | TRBV4-2 | CASSQDPGQGGYTF | TGTGCCAGCAGCCAAGATCCGGGACAGGGAGGCTACACCTTC
TRBJ2-1 | NA | TRBD1 | TRBV10-1 | CASSESIGQGKNEQFF | TGCGCCAGCAGTGAGTCGATAGGACAGGGGAAGAATGAGCAGTTCTTC
TRBJ2-4 | NA | NA | TRBV7-2 | CASSLDAGAKNIQYF | TGTGCCAGCAGCTTAGACGCGGGAGCCAAAAACATTCAGTACTTC
TRBJ2-2 | few | NA | TRBV9 | CASSPGHDTGELFF | TGTGCCAGCAGCCCGGGACACGACACCGGGGAGCTGTTTTTT
TRBJ2-3 | NA | NA | TRBV10-1 | CASSESRKGSDTQYF | TGCGCCAGCAGTGAGTCAAGGAAGGGATCAGATACGCAGTATTTT
TRBJ1-3 | NA | NA | TRBV4-1 | CASSLGGMGESGNTIYF | TGCGCCAGCAGCCTAGGCGGTATGGGGGAATCTGGAAACACCATATATTTT
TRBJ2-7 | NA | NA | TRBV19 | CASSRTGTNYEQYF | TGTGCCAGTAGCCGTACCGGGACAAATTACGAGCAGTACTTC
TRBJ2-1 | NA | TRBD2 | TRBV6-1 | CASSVTSGGAWNEQFF | TGTGCCAGCAGTGTAACTAGCGGGGGGGCCTGGAATGAGCAGTTCTTC
TRBJ2-3 | NA | NA | TRBV12-5 | CASTRDSPLDTQYF | TGTGCTAGCACCCGGGACTCGCCCCTAGATACGCAGTATTTT
TRBJ2-3 | once | NA | TRBV7-3 | CASSLIGGTDTQYF | TGTGCCAGCAGCTTAATCGGTGGCACAGATACGCAGTATTTT
TRBJ2-5 | NA | TRBD2 | TRBV11-2 | CASSLVGSGGETQYF | TGTGCCAGCAGCTTAGTGGGTAGCGGGGGGGAGACCCAGTACTTC
TRBJ1-1 | NA | NA | TRBV23-1 | CASTFGRNILNTEAFF | TGCGCCAGCACTTTTGGGCGGAATATTTTGAACACTGAAGCTTTCTTT
TRBJ2-4 | NA | NA | TRBV5-8 | CASSLALWGGLAKNIQYF | TGTGCCAGCAGCTTGGCGTTATGGGGCGGACTAGCCAAAAACATTCAGTACTTC
TRBJ1-5 | NA | TRBD1 | TRBV5-6 | CASSKDRGSLEQPQHF | TGTGCCAGCAGCAAGGACAGGGGGAGCCTTGAGCAGCCCCAGCATTTT
TRBJ2-7 | NA | TRBD1 | TRBV25-1 | CASSVAGGTGEQYF | TGTGCCAGCAGTGTGGCAGGGGGCACGGGTGAGCAGTACTTC
TRBJ1-1 | NA | NA | TRBV7-9 | CASSPSGNTEAFF | TGTGCCAGCAGCCCAAGTGGCAACACTGAAGCTTTCTTT
TRBJ1-4 | few | NA | TRBV11-3 | CASSSLRDTKGLRGKLFF | TGTGCCAGCAGCTCCCTCCGGGACACTAAGGGACTGAGGGGAAAACTGTTTTTT
TRBJ1-2 | NA | NA | TRBV6-5 | CASSFGQDYGYTF | TGTGCCAGCAGTTTCGGGCAGGACTATGGCTACACCTTC
TRBJ2-5 | NA | NA | TRBV7-3 | CASSPYSRETQYF | TGTGCCAGCAGCCCTTATAGTAGGGAGACCCAGTACTTC
TRBJ2-7 | NA | TRBD2 | TRBV4-1 | CASSPSLAGGYEQYF | TGCGCCAGCAGCCCTTCCTTAGCGGGGGGCTACGAGCAGTACTTC
TRBJ2-4 | NA | NA | TRBV7-8 | CASSLGGAKNIQYF | TGTGCCAGCAGCTTAGGGGGAGCCAAAAACATTCAGTACTTC
TRBJ1-3 | NA | NA | TRBV6-5 | CASRRTDSGNTIYF | TGTGCCAGCAGGAGGACAGACTCTGGAAACACCATATATTTT
TRBJ2-1 | NA | NA | TRBV9 | CASRPVGGAYNEQFF | TGTGCCAGCAGACCGGTAGGGGGGGCCTACAATGAGCAGTTCTTC
TRBJ1-1 | NA | NA | TRBV6-1 | CASTSTDHTEAFF | TGTGCCAGCACCTCGACAGACCACACTGAAGCTTTCTTT
TRBJ1-2 | NA | NA | TRBV15 | CATSRDPGDGYTF | TGTGCCACCAGCAGAGATCCGGGGGATGGCTACACCTTC
TRBJ1-6 | NA | NA | TRBV7-2 | CASSFRSPNSPLHF | TGTGCCAGCAGCTTCCGCTCCCCAAATTCACCCCTCCACTTT
TRBJ2-2 | NA | TRBD2 | TRBV7-2 | CASSSTTSGTGELFF | TGTGCCAGCAGCTCTACGACTAGCGGGACCGGGGAGCTGTTTTTT
TRBJ1-5 | NA | TRBD1 | TRBV19 | CASSMGTGARSEHF | TGTGCCAGTAGTATGGGGACAGGGGCCCGGTCGGAGCATTTT
TRBJ2-3 | NA | TRBD1 | TRBV19 | CASSMGGQGARSTDTQYF | TGTGCCAGTAGTATGGGGGGACAGGGGGCGCGTAGCACAGATACGCAGTATTTT
TRBJ2-5 | NA | NA | TRBV7-8 | CASSLVGYSGETQYF | TGTGCCAGCAGCCTGGTAGGATATTCGGGCGAGACCCAGTACTTC
TRBJ2-4 | NA | TRBD1 | TRBV6-1 | CASSEALTGVKNIQYF | TGTGCCAGCAGTGAAGCCTTGACAGGGGTCAAAAACATTCAGTACTTC